The present T cell receptor beta chain was sequenced within a study of PD-1 blockade in classical Hodgkin lymphoma. On the study more broadly: Every 2 weeks, patients got 3 mg/kg intravenous nivolumab.

Study findings and constraints: Complete responders had baseline diversity similar to newly diagnosed patients.

Points on this clone: What it recognizes is unknown.

This CDR3 contains 15 residues. V was pared by 1 base and J by 9 bases, with 16 bases between. CDR1 is LNHNV, CDR2 YYDKDF, per germline (reference sequence). Sequenced by immunoSEQ multiplex PCR; TCRdb stores in-frame clones only, minus some. This sample yields roughly 94,000 clones, of which under 95% are seen a single time; less than 2% belongs to the top ten. Time point reported: cycle 4 day 1 (C4D1), after five to seven weeks of nivolumab. Following autologous stem cell transplantation, relapse occurred in every patient, and exposure to brentuximab vedotin varied. The source material was peripheral blood mononuclear cells (PBMCs), sampled before the fourth cycle of nivolumab. This receptor was obtained from a human donor with classical Hodgkin lymphoma. This rearrangement joins TRBV15 to TRBJ2-1; D is undetermined. The CDR3 spells CATSRGRAPASEQFF. CDR3 in DNA: TGTGCCACCAGCAGAGGCCGCGCCCCGGCGAGTGAGCAGTTCTTC.